The rows below give T cell receptor beta chains drawn from one sample of a study of PD-1 blockade in classical Hodgkin lymphoma. Clones were read by immunoSEQ multiplex PCR, and TCRdb kept only the in-frame ones, dropping some. The data contain over 70,000 clones, roughly nine tenths of them singletons. The material sequenced was peripheral blood mononuclear cells (PBMCs), taken at baseline. The receptors originated from a human donor with classical Hodgkin lymphoma. CDR3s include the opening cysteine and the closing phenylalanine or tryptophan. Fields, in order: J gene, V gene, CDR3 protein.

j_call: TRBJ2-7; v_call: TRBV9; cdr3_aa: CASSGTSGIHEQYF
j_call: TRBJ1-2; v_call: TRBV19; cdr3_aa: CASSIAGVGYTF
j_call: TRBJ2-7; v_call: TRBV7-9; cdr3_aa: CASSSPRGEEQYF
j_call: TRBJ1-1; v_call: TRBV7-9; cdr3_aa: CASSLGSGVRTEAFF
j_call: TRBJ2-3; v_call: TRBV5-4; cdr3_aa: CASSPRGSGATDTQYF
j_call: TRBJ1-4; v_call: TRBV28; cdr3_aa: CATHRADGKLFF
j_call: TRBJ1-5; v_call: TRBV25-1; cdr3_aa: CASTPTGDHSNQPQHF
j_call: TRBJ2-2; v_call: TRBV7-8; cdr3_aa: CAILSPGGRNTGELFF
j_call: TRBJ2-3; v_call: TRBV4-2; cdr3_aa: CASSQAPRTSGRWDTQYF
j_call: TRBJ2-3; v_call: TRBV19; cdr3_aa: CASTMTSGRPDTQYF
j_call: TRBJ1-1; v_call: TRBV4-2; cdr3_aa: CASSQEIFEETFF
j_call: TRBJ2-1; v_call: TRBV4-3; cdr3_aa: CASSQFLAGAYNEQFF
j_call: TRBJ2-5; v_call: TRBV18; cdr3_aa: CASSPVPSNLALQETQYF
j_call: TRBJ2-3; v_call: TRBV12-2; cdr3_aa: CASRLGVAGHFPDTQYF
j_call: TRBJ2-7; v_call: TRBV7-2; cdr3_aa: CASSLKYEQYF
j_call: TRBJ2-7; v_call: TRBV7-6; cdr3_aa: CASSSDSESSYEQYF
j_call: TRBJ2-3; v_call: TRBV7-9; cdr3_aa: CASSLAAGPDTQYF
j_call: TRBJ2-3; v_call: TRBV6-6; cdr3_aa: CASSYPQGPSTDTQYF
j_call: TRBJ2-7; v_call: TRBV5-1; cdr3_aa: CASSLAPGRGYEQYF